This passage covers 21 T cell receptor beta chains from one sample sequenced in a study of T-cell reconstitution after alpha-beta-depleted transplantation in children. As it was prepared, the TCRbeta library received unique molecular identifiers. TCRdb processed the PCR reads anew with MiXCR; each CDR3 protein has one entry. The table shows approximately 400,000 distinct CDR3 sequences, with 15% to 20% occurring only once. The source material was PBMCs, mostly from graft donor cells, sampled 360 days after TCRalphabeta/CD19-depleted stem cell transplant. The receptor source for this set is a boy younger than two who had a stem cell transplant for Wiskott-Aldrich syndrome, so the T cells may come from the graft donor.

The V call is TRBV30, the J call TRBJ2-7; D might be TRBD1 (5 bases). Trimming stripped 0 bases from V and 5 bases from J, with 11 bases between. CDR3 length: 13 residues. Germline CDR1 reads GTSNPN; CDR2 reads SVGIG (reference sequence). In DNA form, the CDR3 reads TGTGCCTGGAGTGTTCGACAGCTCAACGAGCAGTACTTC. It codes for CAWSVRQLNEQYF.

This clonotype was seen a single time. The V call is TRBV4-3, the J call TRBJ2-7, with TRBD2 matching over 8 bases. Germline V gene lookup returns CDR1 LGHNA and CDR2 YSLEER. V lost 4 bases and J lost 2; bases outside the gene matches: 4. This CDR3 contains 14 residues. The CDR3 is CASSRTSRAYEQYF. The DNA of the CDR3 is TGCGCCAGCAGCCGGACTAGCAGGGCCTACGAGCAGTACTTC.

This clonotype was recorded many times. CDR3 residues: CASSPGDEKLFF. The CDR3 coding sequence is TGTGCCAGCAGCCCAGGAGATGAAAAACTGTTTTTT. The rearrangement links TRBV5-6 to TRBJ1-4; no definite D call. Germline CDR1 reads SGHDT; CDR2 reads YYEEEE. CDR3 length equals 12 residues. Trimming took 4 bases from V and 6 from J, leaving 7 bases between them. Complete variable domain (other parts from reference TRBV5-6 and TRBJ1-4): DAGVTQSPTHLIKTRGQQVTLRCSPKSGHDTVSWYQQALGQGPQFIFQYYEEEERQRGNFPDRFSGHQFPNYSSELNVNALLLGDSALYLCASSPGDEKLFFGSGTQLSVL.

This chain joins TRBV7-8 and TRBJ2-5, with a weak D call TRBD2 (6 bases). Trimming removed 7 bases at V and 4 bases at J, with 19 bases between. Per germline, CDR1 SGHVS and CDR2 FQNEAQ. The CDR3 totals 15 residues. The CDR3 protein is CASTDRGGPLETQYF. The DNA for the CDR3 is TGTGCCAGCACCGATCGTGGAGGGCCTTTAGAGACCCAGTACTTC.

Many counts were recorded for this clonotype. The gene calls are TRBV24-1 and TRBJ2-2, with a weak D call TRBD2 (6 bases). The CDR3 is 13 residues long. Germline V gene sequence: CDR1 KGHDR, CDR2 SFDVKD. V shed 7 bases and J shed 5 bases, with 10 bases lying between them. CDR3 sequence: CATRDYSTGELFF. CDR3 nucleotide sequence: TGTGCCACCAGGGACTACAGTACCGGGGAGCTGTTTTTT.

The rearrangement joins TRBV20-1 to TRBJ2-7; 9 bases line up with TRBD2. CDR1 and CDR2 from the germline V gene are DFQATT and SNEGSKA (reference sequence). This CDR3 has 13 residues. The V gene end was trimmed by 5 bases and the J gene end by 2 bases; junction bases not matched to a gene: 4. Written as DNA, the CDR3 is TGCAGTGCTCGATTAGCGGGAGCCTACGAGCAGTACTTC. This codes for CSARLAGAYEQYF.

This sequence joins TRBV12-3 or TRBV12-4 and TRBJ2-3; 15 bases map to TRBD2. J was trimmed by 1 base and V by 5 bases; bases with no gene match: 7. The CDR3 is made up of 18 amino acids. Here the CDR3 reads CASSLWTSGGAGTDTQYF. CDR3 coding DNA: TGTGCCAGCAGTCTCTGGACTAGCGGGGGGGCGGGCACAGATACGCAGTATTTT.

For the CDR3, the DNA is TGTGCCAGCAGTGTATCGGGGGTAAATCAGCCCCAGCATTTT. Its translation: CASSVSGVNQPQHF. The genes are TRBV12-3 or TRBV12-4 and TRBJ1-5; D is possibly TRBD1 (5 bases). The CDR3 length is 14 residues. Trimming stripped 5 bases from V and 4 bases from J, with 12 bases between.

The chain is built from TRBV5-1 and TRBJ2-7, with TRBD1 matching over 7 bases. V lost 3 bases, J lost 3 bases, and 6 bases stayed unmatched. This CDR3 is built from 14 residues. Germline CDR1 and CDR2: SGHRS and YFSETQ. For the CDR3, the DNA is TGCGCCAGCAGCTCGGGACAGCTCCACTACGAGCAGTACTTC. It yields the protein CASSSGQLHYEQYF.

This clonotype has only a few counts. The V call is TRBV7-6, the J call TRBJ2-1, with TRBD2 as a possible D gene (6 bases). This CDR3 is 16 amino acids long. Germline CDR1 SGHVS, CDR2 FNYEAQ. Trimming shortened V by 6 bases and J by 9 bases, and 24 bases separated the two germline ends. CDR3 bases: TGTGCCAGCAGTCGTCGTACTAGCCCGCGCAATAGTGAGCAGTTCTTC. Its translation: CASSRRTSPRNSEQFF.

The chain uses TRBV29-1 and TRBJ2-1, with D uncertain. Germline CDR1 SQVTM, CDR2 ANQGSEA. The V end lost 3 bases, the J end lost 0 bases, and 12 bases lay between the germline ends. The CDR3 spans 15 residues. Here the CDR3 reads CSVERRRSSYNEQFF. DNA of the CDR3: TGCAGCGTTGAGCGGCGCCGAAGCTCCTACAATGAGCAGTTCTTC.

This clonotype was found a few times. The CDR3 sequence is CASSPPGQASYEQYF. In DNA, the CDR3 is TGTGCCAGCAGCCCTCCGGGACAGGCAAGTTACGAGCAGTACTTC. The V call is TRBV21-1, the J call TRBJ2-7; TRBD1, the table's D call, lacks a check against the DNA. TRBV21-1 is described as a pseudogene. The CDR3 is 15 amino acids.

The gene calls are TRBV6-1 and TRBJ2-2; a weak D match, TRBD2 (6 bases). Germline CDR1 MNHNS, CDR2 SASEGT. V shed 6 bases and J shed 0 bases, with 14 bases lying between them. This CDR3 has 16 residues. Here the CDR3 reads CASSPRGLSNTGELFF. CDR3 nucleotides: TGTGCCAGCAGCCCCCGTGGACTATCGAACACCGGGGAGCTGTTTTTT.

This clonotype was counted a few times. This chain joins TRBV5-1 and TRBJ2-7; 7 positions match TRBD1. The V and J ends lost 2 bases and 5 bases, in that order; junction bases with no gene match: 10. The CDR3 has 15 amino acids. Per germline, CDR1 SGHRS and CDR2 YFSETQ. CDR3 nucleotide sequence: TGCGCCAGCAGCTTAACCTACAGGGGTTTGGACGAGCAGTACTTC. Amino acids: CASSLTYRGLDEQYF.

This chain connects TRBV10-3 to TRBJ2-3, with TRBD1 matching over 7 bases. This CDR3 is built from 16 residues. V trimming: 2 bases; J trimming: 2 bases; junction bases outside the gene matches: 7. The germline CDR1 and CDR2 sequences are ENHRY and SYGVKD. CDR3 residues: CAISEQKQGHTDTQYF. The CDR3 DNA reads as TGTGCCATCAGTGAGCAAAAACAGGGGCACACAGATACGCAGTATTTT.

The rearrangement joins TRBV27 to TRBJ2-7; 7 bases line up with TRBD2. V gave up 2 bases and J gave up 3 bases; unmatched junction bases: 13. The CDR3 runs to 17 residues. CDR1 is MNHEY, CDR2 SMNVEV, per germline (reference sequence). CDR3 in amino acids: CASSLIWGGAFHYEQYF. The CDR3 nucleotides read TGTGCCAGCAGTTTAATTTGGGGAGGGGCCTTCCACTACGAGCAGTACTTC.

This clonotype occurred a few times. The V gene is TRBV7-6, the J gene TRBJ2-7; the D gene is possibly TRBD2 (5 bases). The CDR3 contains 15 residues. CDR1 SGHVS and CDR2 FNYEAQ come from the germline V gene. The V end lost 1 base, the J end lost 0 bases, and 10 bases lay between the germline ends. CDR3 bases: TGTGCCAGCAGCTTAGAAGTTGGGAGCTCCTACGAGCAGTACTTC. It is translated as CASSLEVGSSYEQYF.

This clonotype appeared a few times. The V and J genes are TRBV5-1 and TRBJ2-5, with no clear D. Germline CDR1 SGHRS, CDR2 YFSETQ. V dropped 2 bases and J dropped 0 bases, with 14 bases sitting between them. This CDR3 has 16 residues. The CDR3 loop is CASSFMGMRYQETQYF. DNA of the CDR3: TGCGCCAGCAGCTTCATGGGTATGAGATACCAAGAGACCCAGTACTTC.

In its sample, this clonotype was seen a few times. The chain links TRBV5-1 to TRBJ1-5; a weak D match, TRBD1 (6 bases). This CDR3 has 14 residues. Germline V gene sequence: CDR1 SGHRS, CDR2 YFSETQ. With 1 base removed from V and 6 bases from J, the gap between germline ends came to 11 bases. As DNA, the CDR3 is TGCGCCAGCAGCTTGACAGGGCGAGGTCAGCCCCAGCATTTT. Protein product: CASSLTGRGQPQHF.

This clonotype was seen at least ten times. V gene TRBV6-5 combines with J gene TRBJ1-4; no clear D gene. Germline CDR1 and CDR2: MNHEY and SVGAGI. CDR3 length equals 14 residues. V dropped 3 bases and J dropped 6 bases, with 11 bases sitting between them. The CDR3: CASSYGPGDEKLFF. The CDR3 nucleotides read TGTGCCAGCAGTTATGGGCCAGGAGATGAAAAACTGTTTTTT.

This sequence joins TRBV5-1 and TRBJ1-5; D gene ambiguous. This CDR3 region has 13 residues. The V gene's germline CDR1 is SGHRS and CDR2 YFSETQ. V lost 7 bases to trimming and J lost 3 bases, with 11 bases between them. The CDR3 DNA sequence: TGCGCCAGCGCCGTACAGACCAATCAGCCCCAGCATTTT. Its translation is CASAVQTNQPQHF.